Sequencing of this T cell receptor beta chain was carried out in a study of T cell repertoires and HLA-DP antigens. Overall study: Average DNA input: about 230 ng for CD137+CD4+ sorts, about 1,300 ng pre-culture. Study findings and constraints: Responder cells were total CD4+ cells with a HeLa antigen-presenting system.

After removal of 1 base from V and 4 bases from J, the junction contained 9 bases not matched to a gene. The CDR3 runs to 16 residues. Germline V gives CDR1 MDHEN, CDR2 SYDVKM. Here immunoSEQ multiplex PCR was the method, and the copy in TCRdb shows in-frame clones only, minus some. The data contain some 110,000 clones, 80% to 95% of them singletons. In regard to this clone: Its antigen remains unidentified.

Sequencing was carried out using CD4+ T cells from PBMCs. The source of this sequence is a young woman in good health and CMV-seronegative. This sequence joins TRBV28 and TRBJ2-7; 8 bases are shared with TRBD1. This CDR3 is CASSLFGQGASYEQYF. In DNA form, the CDR3 reads TGTGCCAGCAGTTTATTTGGCCAGGGGGCTTCGTACGAGCAGTACTTC.